The following is a T cell receptor beta chain sequence with its context. This clone occurred a few times. The antigen this receptor binds is unknown. Qualities for individual bases were not recorded, and no much larger clone is one base off. Each donor gave one peripheral blood draw, averaging about 100 mL, which was collected into heparinised tubes. A BD FACSAria II was used to sort naive, central memory, regulatory and stem cell-like memory CD4+ T cells with a panel that included CD45RO, CCR7, CD25, CD127, CD95 and CD27. Every sorted population had a purity above 95%. Right away, PBMCs were isolated by Lymphoprep density gradient centrifugation and were stained directly, with no culture step. Samples were stained and sorted in pairs, with one healthy donor and one patient per experiment, so that batch effects were minimized. The source of the sample is a study of beta chain features in type 1 diabetes (dated by TCRdb to between 2017 and 2018). Describing the broader study: Mean age, gender distribution, total cell number and subset yield did not differ between patients and healthy donors. The study compared TCRB repertoires of sorted circulating CD4+ T cell subsets between recently diagnosed type 1 diabetes patients and matched healthy donors. Naive and central memory subsets were obtained from all 30 or so donors, but regulatory and stem cell-like memory subsets were isolated from only 8 patients and about 8 healthy donors. A total of 85 million to 110 million sorted cells were examined across all samples, and RNA yield correlated strongly with the number of cells per subset.

The CDR3, cysteine through phenylalanine, is 15 amino acids long. CDR3 DNA is the only sequence kept; it has 45 bases, read in frame from the first base. CDR1 is given as GTSNPN and CDR2 as SVGIG, both from the germline V gene (reference sequence). V loses 4 bases of germline sequence and J loses 7 bases, and the interval between the two ends is 22 bases. The paper as a whole reports these results and caveats: Because cDNA was sequenced instead of genomic DNA, highly expressing activated cells could be over-represented, though the groups showed no difference in activation or CD3 levels. At VDJ recombination sites, patients with type 1 diabetes made fewer insertions and deleted more nucleotides, a pattern implying thymic rearrangement abnormalities. Only small numbers of individuals were included in the HLA sub-analyses, which left unresolved whether HLA type had any influence on TCRB rearrangement. Type 1 diabetes patients showed a moderate but significant shortening of TCRB CDR3 length in all four CD4+ subsets. Shorter templates might have been favored by PCR, but patient and control samples were amplified and corrected together, so both groups would have been affected equally by any skew. Naive, central memory and regulatory TCRB repertoires appeared to be more alike among patients than among healthy donors.

The entire isolated RNA was reverse transcribed using the High Capacity cDNA Reverse Transcription Kit, and thus expressed TCRB transcripts were sequenced. Deep immunoSEQ sequencing was applied to naive, central memory and regulatory T cell samples, giving an average of roughly 3.5 million total reads per sample. Sorted cells were lysed in RLT buffer and RNA was extracted with DNase-treated RNeasy Micro or Mini kits, depending on cell number. To prevent cross-contamination, every cell subset was processed on its own, while patient and healthy donor samples were processed together. The immunoSEQ multiplex PCR was used to amplify TCRB sequences from cDNA, generating 87-bp fragments that spanned the CDR3 region. Sequencing of the amplicons was done on the Illumina HiSeq platform. Concerning the study's data processing: PCR bias was computationally corrected using synthetic template baselines, reads within Hamming distance 2 were collapsed, and singletons that could not be merged were discarded. Reads were aligned to IMGT to assign V, D and J genes, CDR3 length, and insertions or deletions at six rearrangement sites. Within each subset, clonotype counts were normalized to sorted cell number, and only after that were true diversity and Gini coefficients computed with the tcR R package. Repertoire sharing was quantified using the overlap coefficient calculated on TCRB nucleotide sequences. Out-of-frame TCRB sequences from naive cells were analyzed as a proxy for the pre-selection repertoire. Held by TCRdb, this immuneACCESS table contains in-frame sequences only and omits some clones. Under half of the omission traces to an unresolved V gene where checked; the cause of the rest is unknown. V, J and clone size reflect that table, while D and trimming were determined from the DNA. For this sample the table gives 280,000 or so clones, of which approximately 15% were detected only once. Together, the top ten hold about 0.014% of the sample.

The sequence derives from a man between 18 and 29 years old with type 1 diabetes. The sequenced material came from naive CD4+ T cells from blood. What the cell subset or site label conveys for this sample: true naive CD4+ T cells. The sequence is built from TRBV30 and TRBJ2-5; matching of 5 bases hints at TRBD1 as the D gene. The DNA sequence is TGTGCCTGGAACTCCTTTCCAAGGACAAGGGGGACCCAGTACTTC. Translated, this is CAWNSFPRTRGTQYF.